The 28 T cell receptor beta chains listed next were all sequenced from one sample in a study of blood T cell repertoires in COVID-19. This table comes from immunoSEQ multiplex PCR, and its TCRdb copy is limited to in-frame clones, with some not included. Of under 300,000 clones listed, about 83% are singletons. The sequenced sample was peripheral blood. The receptor set was obtained from a human donor in a cohort sampled during active COVID-19.

The chain links TRBV10-3 to TRBJ2-7; D might be TRBD1 (6 bases). V was trimmed by 5 bases and J by 2 bases, leaving 19 bases between them. Germline CDR1 is ENHRY and CDR2 is SYGVKD. CDR3 length: 16 residues. As DNA, the CDR3 is TGTGCCATCAGTCAAACAGGGCGGCAAGTCCCCTACGAGCAGTACTTC. It encodes CAISQTGRQVPYEQYF.

The gene calls are TRBV2 and TRBJ1-2; 7 nucleotides match TRBD1. V was clipped by 4 bases and J by 7 bases; unmatched bases: 6. This CDR3 is built from 13 residues. CDR1 is SNHLY and CDR2 is FYNNEI in the germline V gene. The CDR3 DNA reads TGTGCCAGCAGTGCAGGGGGGTCGGGTGGCTACACCTTC. Its protein product is CASSAGGSGGYTF.

This clone was seen just once. This rearrangement joins TRBV7-9 to TRBJ2-5; D is perhaps TRBD2 (6 bases). V lost 4 bases and J lost 5, with 14 bases in between. The germline CDR1 and CDR2 sequences are SEHNR and FQNEAQ (reference sequence). CDR3 size: 14 residues. The CDR3: CASSSGVVGETQYF. As DNA, the CDR3 is TGTGCCAGCAGCTCGGGGGTGGTTGGGGAGACCCAGTACTTC.

This clone appeared once. This chain connects TRBV7-8 to TRBJ1-6, with unresolved D. The CDR3 contains 13 residues. Trimming cost V 5 bases and J 9 bases, with 11 bases left between them. CDR1 and CDR2 (germline): SGHVS, FQNEAQ. CDR3 in DNA: TGTGCCAGCAGCATCGGGTCACCTTCACCCCTCCACTTT. Encoded protein: CASSIGSPSPLHF.

Here the CDR3 DNA reads TGTGCCATCAGGTCCGGGACTAGCGGGGAGCCCTTGGAGCAGTACTTC. Amino acids: CAIRSGTSGEPLEQYF. V is TRBV10-3 and J is TRBJ2-7, with TRBD2 matching over 13 bases. The junction had 12 bases not matched to a gene; V was cut back by 6 bases and J by 7 bases. The CDR3 consists of 16 residues. Per the germline V gene, CDR1 is ENHRY and CDR2 is SYGVKD.

V usage is TRBV5-1 and J usage is TRBJ1-1, with TRBD1 matching over 9 bases. The germline V gene encodes CDR1 SGHRS and CDR2 YFSETQ. The trim removed 2 bases at V and 5 bases at J, leaving 7 bases unmatched. The CDR3 has 15 residues. The CDR3 region is CASSLSTGGRTEAFF. CDR3 DNA: TGCGCCAGCAGCTTATCCACAGGGGGCCGGACTGAAGCTTTCTTT.

This sequence joins TRBV5-1 and TRBJ2-3; 15 bases fit TRBD2. CDR1 and CDR2 (germline): SGHRS, YFSETQ. The CDR3 covers 17 residues. V lost 3 bases, J lost 4 bases, and 6 bases stayed unmatched. The CDR3 DNA sequence: TGCGCCAGCAGCTATTCCGGACTAGCGGGAGGGGCAGATACGCAGTATTTT. It codes for CASSYSGLAGGADTQYF.

The chain has TRBV5-4 and TRBJ1-3; no reliable D call. Deletions cut 0 bases from V and 0 bases from J, with 4 bases between. Germline V lookup: CDR1 SGHNT, CDR2 YYREEE (reference sequence). The CDR3 length is 14 residues. DNA for the CDR3: TGTGCCAGCAGCTTGGGGCACTCTGGAAACACCATATATTTT. It encodes CASSLGHSGNTIYF.

This clone turned up a few times. The V and J genes are TRBV3-1 (or the pseudogene TRBV3-2) and TRBJ2-2, with TRBD1 identical over 7 bases. V shed 4 bases, J shed 2 bases, and the junction held 10 bases outside the gene matches. The CDR3 sequence is 17 residues long. The germline CDR1 and CDR2 sequences are LGHDT and YNNKEL (reference sequence). DNA for the CDR3: TGTGCCAGCAGCCTCCCCACCGGGACAGTCAACACCGGGGAGCTGTTTTTT. The encoded protein is CASSLPTGTVNTGELFF.

The CDR3 DNA follows: TGTGCCAGCAGGCGACAGGGTAAGAACACTGAAGCTTTCTTT. Residues: CASRRQGKNTEAFF. The chain uses TRBV6-5 and TRBJ1-1; 7 bases map to TRBD1. The V gene's germline CDR1 is MNHEY and CDR2 SVGAGI. Trimming at V came to 6 bases and at J to 1 base, leaving 5 bases not matched to a gene. This CDR3 is 14 amino acids long.

The chain carries TRBV11-2 and TRBJ2-1; TRBD2 matches 14 bases. Germline lookup yields CDR1 SGHAT and CDR2 FQNNGV. This CDR3 has 15 amino acids. Losses at the gene ends were 6 bases for V and 10 bases for J; bases not matched to a gene: 8. CDR3 region: CASRFSGTSGGEQFF. CDR3 DNA sequence: TGTGCCAGCAGGTTCTCCGGGACTAGCGGGGGCGAGCAGTTCTTC.

The V and J genes are TRBV11-3 and TRBJ2-3, with TRBD2 identical over 9 bases. V gave up 5 bases and J gave up 4 bases; unmatched junction bases: 7. CDR3 length: 15 amino acids. Per germline, CDR1 SGHNT and CDR2 YENEEA. CDR3 DNA: TGTGCCAGCAGCCCAGGACTAGCGTCGCCAGATACGCAGTATTTT. As protein: CASSPGLASPDTQYF.

This clone turned up a few times. The chain has TRBV21-1 and TRBJ2-7; the table's TRBD1 call for D was not verified on the DNA. TRBV21-1 is an annotated pseudogene. CDR3 size: 15 residues. The CDR3 DNA sequence: TGTGCCAGCAGTCCTGACAGGGGCCTCTCCTACGAGCAGTACTTC. This sequence encodes CASSPDRGLSYEQYF.

The gene calls are TRBV2 and TRBJ1-5; 9 bases are a match to TRBD1. The trim removed 6 bases at V and 4 bases at J, leaving 4 bases unmatched. The CDR3 has 14 amino acids. The V gene's germline CDR1 is SNHLY and CDR2 FYNNEI. In DNA, the CDR3 is TGTGCCAGCAGCCGGGACAGGGAGAATCAGCCCCAGCATTTT. Its protein product is CASSRDRENQPQHF. The full variable domain, in which reference TRBV2 and TRBJ1-5 provide the parts outside the CDR3, is EPEVTQTPSHQVTQMGQEVILRCVPISNHLYFYWYRQILGQKVEFLVSFYNNEISEKSEIFDDQFSVERPDGSNFTLKIRSTKLEDSAMYFCASSRDRENQPQHFGDGTRLSIL.

This chain links TRBV28 with TRBJ2-3; D may be TRBD2 (5 bases). The V gene's germline CDR1 is MDHEN and CDR2 SYDVKM. CDR3 length equals 12 residues. V was trimmed by 5 bases and J by 9 bases, leaving 12 bases between them. The chain's CDR3 is CASSGPAETQYF. The CDR3 DNA follows: TGTGCCAGCAGTGGTCCAGCGGAAACGCAGTATTTT.

CDR3 bases: TGTGCCAGCAGCCTAGGGGGCCCCGGGCTTTACGAGCAGTACTTC. Protein: CASSLGGPGLYEQYF. The chain couples TRBV11-1 to TRBJ2-7, with 7 positions matching TRBD1. This CDR3 contains 15 residues. The V and J ends lost 5 bases and 4 bases, in that order; junction bases with no gene match: 11. CDR1 and CDR2 from the germline V gene are SGHAT and FQDESV (reference sequence).

V is TRBV20-1 and J is TRBJ2-7; D remains unclear. V was pared by 4 bases and J by 6 bases, with 10 bases between. Germline loops: CDR1 DFQATT, CDR2 SNEGSKA (reference sequence). The CDR3 is 11 residues long. The chain's CDR3 is CSATYTTEQYF. CDR3 DNA sequence: TGCAGTGCTACCTACACTACCGAGCAGTACTTC.

The genes are TRBV7-9 and TRBJ1-5; no clear D gene. Trimming took off 6 bases at V and 7 bases at J, with 19 bases between the two ends. This CDR3 region has 15 residues. Germline V gives CDR1 SEHNR, CDR2 FQNEAQ (reference sequence). The CDR3 DNA reads TGTGCCAGCAGTTCGGACTCAATTCGATCGCAGCCCCAGCATTTT. Its protein product is CASSSDSIRSQPQHF.

The CDR3 loop reads CASSPPGGAKREQYF. The CDR3 DNA reads TGTGCCAGCAGTCCCCCAGGGGGCGCCAAGAGGGAGCAGTACTTC. The chain employs TRBV6-5 and TRBJ2-7, with 8 positions matching TRBD1. V gave up 5 bases and J gave up 7 bases; unmatched junction bases: 13. The CDR3 extends over 15 amino acids. Germline loops: CDR1 MNHEY, CDR2 SVGAGI.

This chain links TRBV7-9 with TRBJ1-2, with TRBD1 identical over 11 bases. The CDR3 is 15 residues long. Germline CDR1 is SEHNR and CDR2 is FQNEAQ (reference sequence). V dropped 6 bases and J dropped 4; count of bases not matched to a gene: 7. The CDR3 DNA is TGTGCCAGCAGACGGACAGGGGGCGAGTCCTATGGCTACACCTTC. This sequence encodes CASRRTGGESYGYTF.

This chain joins TRBV5-1 and TRBJ2-7, with 7 nucleotides matching TRBD2. The CDR3 contains 17 residues. CDR1 is SGHRS and CDR2 is YFSETQ in the germline V gene. The ends lost 0 bases at V and 0 bases at J; junction bases unmatched: 9. In nucleotides, the CDR3 is TGCGCCAGCAGCTTGGCCGGTTTACCGGGAGGCTCCTACGAGCAGTACTTC. Protein sequence: CASSLAGLPGGSYEQYF.

The chain uses TRBV6-4 and TRBJ2-7, with a weak D call TRBD1 (6 bases). V was pared by 3 bases and J by 4 bases, with 10 bases between. The CDR3 contains 13 residues. In germline, CDR1 is MRHNA, CDR2 SNTAGT. The CDR3 bases are TGTGCCAGCAGTGAGACCAGGGGTTACGAGCAGTACTTC. It codes for CASSETRGYEQYF.

This clone was counted between two and nine times. The gene calls are TRBV7-2 and TRBJ2-4; D perhaps matches TRBD1 (7 bases). Germline V gene sequence: CDR1 SGHTA, CDR2 FQGNSA. Between the trimmed V and J ends, which lost 5 bases and 2 bases, there was a span of 25 bases. The CDR3 contains 19 residues. The CDR3 sequence: CASSLHRGGGQVTKNIQYF. Written as DNA, the CDR3 is TGTGCCAGCAGCCTGCACAGGGGAGGCGGCCAGGTAACCAAAAACATTCAGTACTTC.

CDR3 DNA: TGTGCCACCTCCAAGGCAGGCGGGAGACCTCCTTACAATGAGCAGTTCTTC. This translates into CATSKAGGRPPYNEQFF. The gene calls are TRBV24-1 and TRBJ2-1; TRBD2 matches at 7 bases. CDR3 length: 17 residues. Trimming cost V 9 bases and J 4 bases; bases outside gene matches: 17. CDR1 is KGHDR, CDR2 SFDVKD, per germline.

The chain has TRBV28 and TRBJ2-5; 8 nucleotides align to TRBD2. Germline lookup yields CDR1 MDHEN and CDR2 SYDVKM. J gave up 4 bases and V 1 base, and 8 bases lay outside the gene matches. The CDR3 covers 16 residues. In DNA form, the CDR3 reads TGTGCCAGCAGTTTATTTGACTTGGCGGGAGGAGAGACCCAGTACTTC. Protein sequence: CASSLFDLAGGETQYF.

CDR3 sequence (DNA): TGTGCCAGCGAGAGGGGACAGGGCAATCAGCCCCAGCATTTT. As protein: CASERGQGNQPQHF. The chain combines TRBV6-4 with TRBJ1-5; 8 nucleotides align to TRBD1. V dropped 8 bases and J dropped 2; count of bases not matched to a gene: 5. The germline CDR1 and CDR2 sequences are MRHNA and SNTAGT. The CDR3 consists of 14 residues.

The V and J genes are TRBV11-2 and TRBJ2-7, with a tentative D call TRBD2 (7 bases). The germline V and J ends were trimmed by 4 bases and 0 bases, with 16 bases remaining between them. CDR1 is SGHAT, CDR2 FQNNGV, per germline. CDR3 size: 16 residues. In DNA form, the CDR3 reads TGTGCCAGCAGCTGGCCCTGGGGGGGGCTCTCCTACGAGCAGTACTTC. Its protein product is CASSWPWGGLSYEQYF.

The chain couples TRBV3-1 (or the pseudogene TRBV3-2) to TRBJ2-5, with 7 bases matching TRBD1. With V trimmed by 6 bases and J by 5 bases, 9 bases remained unmatched. Germline lookup yields CDR1 LGHDT and CDR2 YNNKEL (reference sequence). The CDR3 is made up of 14 amino acids. The CDR3: CASSLRGLEETQYF. The CDR3 nucleotides are TGTGCCAGCAGTCTAAGGGGGCTGGAGGAGACCCAGTACTTC.